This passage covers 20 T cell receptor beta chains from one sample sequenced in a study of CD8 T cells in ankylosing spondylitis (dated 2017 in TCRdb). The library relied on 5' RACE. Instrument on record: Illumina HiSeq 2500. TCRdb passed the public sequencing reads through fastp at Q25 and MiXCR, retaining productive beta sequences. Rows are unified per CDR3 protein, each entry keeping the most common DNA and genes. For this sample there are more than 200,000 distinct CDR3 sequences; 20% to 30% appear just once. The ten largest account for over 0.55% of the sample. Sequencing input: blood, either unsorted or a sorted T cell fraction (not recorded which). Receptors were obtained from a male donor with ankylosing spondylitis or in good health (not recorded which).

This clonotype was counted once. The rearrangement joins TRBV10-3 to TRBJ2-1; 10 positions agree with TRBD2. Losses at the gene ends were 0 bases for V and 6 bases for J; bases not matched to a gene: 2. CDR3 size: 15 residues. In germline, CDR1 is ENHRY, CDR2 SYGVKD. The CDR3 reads CAISESQRGGNEQFF. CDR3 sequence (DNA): TGTGCCATCAGTGAGTCCCAGCGGGGGGGCAATGAGCAGTTCTTC.

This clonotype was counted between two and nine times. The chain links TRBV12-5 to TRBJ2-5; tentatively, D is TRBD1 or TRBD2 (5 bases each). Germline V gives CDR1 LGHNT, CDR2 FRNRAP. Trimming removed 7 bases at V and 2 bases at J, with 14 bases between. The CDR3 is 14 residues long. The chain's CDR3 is CASARDGSQETQYF. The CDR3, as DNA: TGTGCTAGTGCCCGGGACGGGTCGCAAGAGACCCAGTACTTC.

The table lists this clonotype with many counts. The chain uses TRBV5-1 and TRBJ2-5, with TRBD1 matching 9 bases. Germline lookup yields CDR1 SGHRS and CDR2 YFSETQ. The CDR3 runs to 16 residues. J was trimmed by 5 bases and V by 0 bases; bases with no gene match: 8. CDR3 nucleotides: TGCGCCAGCAGCTTGGCCCCCACAGGGGGCGCGGAGACCCAGTACTTC. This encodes CASSLAPTGGAETQYF.

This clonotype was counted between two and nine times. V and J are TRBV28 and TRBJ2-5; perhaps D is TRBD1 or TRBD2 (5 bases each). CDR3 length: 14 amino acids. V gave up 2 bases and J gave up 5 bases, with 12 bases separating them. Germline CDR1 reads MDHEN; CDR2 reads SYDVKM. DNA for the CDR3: TGTGCCAGCAGTTTAGGGACGGGTAGGGAGACCCAGTACTTC. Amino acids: CASSLGTGRETQYF.

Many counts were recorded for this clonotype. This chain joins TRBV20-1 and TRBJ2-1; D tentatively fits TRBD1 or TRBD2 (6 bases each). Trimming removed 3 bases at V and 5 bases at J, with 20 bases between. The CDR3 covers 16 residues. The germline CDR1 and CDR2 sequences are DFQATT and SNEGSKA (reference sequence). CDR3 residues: CSASGGAFGGHNEQFF. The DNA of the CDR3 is TGCAGTGCTAGCGGGGGCGCATTTGGGGGACACAATGAGCAGTTCTTC.

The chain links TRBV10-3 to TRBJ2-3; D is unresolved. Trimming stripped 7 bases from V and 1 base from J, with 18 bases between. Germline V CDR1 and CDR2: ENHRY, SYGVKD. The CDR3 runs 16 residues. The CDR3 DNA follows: TGTGCCATCATCGAGTGGGCTCCCTGGGGCACAGATACGCAGTATTTT. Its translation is CAIIEWAPWGTDTQYF.

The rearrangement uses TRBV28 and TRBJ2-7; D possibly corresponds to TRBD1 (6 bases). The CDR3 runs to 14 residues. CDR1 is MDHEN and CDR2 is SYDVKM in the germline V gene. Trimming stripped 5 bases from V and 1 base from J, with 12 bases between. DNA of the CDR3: TGTGCCAGCAGTGTAGACAGGTTTTCCTACGAGCAGTACTTC. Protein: CASSVDRFSYEQYF.

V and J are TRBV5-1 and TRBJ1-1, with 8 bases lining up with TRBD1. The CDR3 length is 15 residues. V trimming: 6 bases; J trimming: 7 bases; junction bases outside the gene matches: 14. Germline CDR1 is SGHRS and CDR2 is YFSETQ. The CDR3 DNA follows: TGCGCCAGCACGTTTTCGGGGACAGGCCCCCTTGAAGCTTTCTTT. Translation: CASTFSGTGPLEAFF.

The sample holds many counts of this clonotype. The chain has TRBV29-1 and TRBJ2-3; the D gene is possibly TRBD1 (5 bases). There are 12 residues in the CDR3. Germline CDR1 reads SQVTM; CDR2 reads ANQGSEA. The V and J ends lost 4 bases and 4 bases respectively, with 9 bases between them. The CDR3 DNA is TGCAGCGTTGGACCAGGGTCAGATACGCAGTATTTT. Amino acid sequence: CSVGPGSDTQYF.

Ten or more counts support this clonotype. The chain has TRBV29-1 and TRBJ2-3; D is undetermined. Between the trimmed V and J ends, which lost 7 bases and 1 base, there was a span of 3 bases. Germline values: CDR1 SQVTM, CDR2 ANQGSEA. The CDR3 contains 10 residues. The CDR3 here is CSAGTDTQYF. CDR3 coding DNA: TGCAGCGCCGGCACAGATACGCAGTATTTT.

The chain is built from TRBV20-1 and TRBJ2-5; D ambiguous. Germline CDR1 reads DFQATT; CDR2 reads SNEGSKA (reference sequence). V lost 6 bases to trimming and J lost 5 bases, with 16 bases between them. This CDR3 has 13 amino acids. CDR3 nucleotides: TGCAGTGCCACTTACGTGCCCGGGGAGACCCAGTACTTC. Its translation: CSATYVPGETQYF.

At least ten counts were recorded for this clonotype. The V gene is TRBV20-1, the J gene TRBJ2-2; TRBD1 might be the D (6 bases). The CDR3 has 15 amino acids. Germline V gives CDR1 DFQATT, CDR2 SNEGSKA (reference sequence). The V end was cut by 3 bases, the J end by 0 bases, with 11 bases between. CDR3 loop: CSARVTGANTGELFF. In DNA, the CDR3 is TGCAGTGCTAGGGTGACAGGAGCGAACACCGGGGAGCTGTTTTTT.

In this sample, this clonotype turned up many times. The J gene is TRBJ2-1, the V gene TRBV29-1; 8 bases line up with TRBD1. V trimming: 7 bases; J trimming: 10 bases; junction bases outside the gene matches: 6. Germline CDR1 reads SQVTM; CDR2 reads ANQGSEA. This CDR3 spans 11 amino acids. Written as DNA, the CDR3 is TGCAGCGCAGGACAGGGCGGCGAGCAGTTCTTC. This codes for CSAGQGGEQFF.

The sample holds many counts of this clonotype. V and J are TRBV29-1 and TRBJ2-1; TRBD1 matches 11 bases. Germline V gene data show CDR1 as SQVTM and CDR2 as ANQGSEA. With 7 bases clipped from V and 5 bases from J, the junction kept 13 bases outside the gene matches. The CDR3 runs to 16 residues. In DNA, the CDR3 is TGCAGCGCCGCCCGGGGGGCGGGACAGGGGGACAATGAGCAGTTCTTC. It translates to CSAARGAGQGDNEQFF.

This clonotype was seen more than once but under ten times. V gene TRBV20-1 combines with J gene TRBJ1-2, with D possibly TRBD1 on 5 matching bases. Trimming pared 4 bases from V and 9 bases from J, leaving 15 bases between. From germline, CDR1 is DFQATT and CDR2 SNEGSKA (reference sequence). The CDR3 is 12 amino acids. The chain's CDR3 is CSATWGVTRYTF. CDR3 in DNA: TGCAGTGCTACTTGGGGGGTTACGCGCTACACCTTC.

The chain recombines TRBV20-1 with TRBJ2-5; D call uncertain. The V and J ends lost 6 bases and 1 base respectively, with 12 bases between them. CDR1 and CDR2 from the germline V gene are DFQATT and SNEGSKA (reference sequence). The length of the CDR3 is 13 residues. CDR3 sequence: CSAIDGPQETQYF. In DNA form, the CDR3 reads TGCAGTGCGATCGACGGACCCCAAGAGACCCAGTACTTC.

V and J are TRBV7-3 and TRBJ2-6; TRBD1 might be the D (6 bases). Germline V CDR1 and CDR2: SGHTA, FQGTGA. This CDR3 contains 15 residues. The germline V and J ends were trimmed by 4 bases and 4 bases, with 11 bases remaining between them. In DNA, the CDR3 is TGTGCCAGCAGCTCCACAGGGTCCGGGGCCAACGTCCTGACTTTC. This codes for CASSSTGSGANVLTF. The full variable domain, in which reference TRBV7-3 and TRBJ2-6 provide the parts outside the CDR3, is GAGVSQTPSNKVTEKGKYVELRCDPISGHTALYWYRQSLGQGPEFLIYFQGTGAADDSGLPNDRFFAVRPEGSVSTLKIQRTERGDSAVYLCASSSTGSGANVLTFGAGSRLTVL.

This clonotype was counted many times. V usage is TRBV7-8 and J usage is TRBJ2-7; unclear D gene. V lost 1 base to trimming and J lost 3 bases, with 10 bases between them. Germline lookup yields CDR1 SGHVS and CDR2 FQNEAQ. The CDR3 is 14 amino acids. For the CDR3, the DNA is TGTGCCAGCAGCTTAGTAACAACCTTCTACGAGCAGTACTTC. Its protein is CASSLVTTFYEQYF. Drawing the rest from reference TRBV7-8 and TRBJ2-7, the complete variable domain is GAGVSQSPRYKVAKRGQDVALRCDPISGHVSLFWYQQALGQGPEFLTYFQNEAQLDKSGLPSDRFFAERPEGSVSTLKIQRTQQEDSAVYLCASSLVTTFYEQYFGPGTRLTVT.

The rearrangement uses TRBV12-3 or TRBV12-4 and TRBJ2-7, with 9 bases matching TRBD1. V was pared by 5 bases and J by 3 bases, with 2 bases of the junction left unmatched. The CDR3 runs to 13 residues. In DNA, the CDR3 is TGTGCCAGCAGTGCGGGACAGGGCTACGAGCAGTACTTC. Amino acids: CASSAGQGYEQYF.

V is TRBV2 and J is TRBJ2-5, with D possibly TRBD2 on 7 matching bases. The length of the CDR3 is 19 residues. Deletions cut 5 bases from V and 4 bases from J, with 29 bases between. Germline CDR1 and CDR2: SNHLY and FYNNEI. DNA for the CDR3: TGTGCCAGCAGTCCCCGTCGGGGGGCCAATCGAACTTTTGGAGAGACCCAGTACTTC. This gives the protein CASSPRRGANRTFGETQYF.